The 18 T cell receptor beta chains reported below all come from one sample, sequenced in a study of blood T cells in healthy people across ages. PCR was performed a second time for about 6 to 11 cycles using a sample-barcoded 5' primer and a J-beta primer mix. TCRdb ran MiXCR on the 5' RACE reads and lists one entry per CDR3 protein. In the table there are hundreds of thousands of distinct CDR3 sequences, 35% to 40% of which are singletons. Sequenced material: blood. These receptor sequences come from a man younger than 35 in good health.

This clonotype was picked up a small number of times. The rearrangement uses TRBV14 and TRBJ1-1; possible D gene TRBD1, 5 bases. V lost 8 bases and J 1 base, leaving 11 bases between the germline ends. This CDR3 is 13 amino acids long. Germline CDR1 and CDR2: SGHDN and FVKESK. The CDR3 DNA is TGTGCCAGCGGGGCAGGGACGAACACTGAAGCTTTCTTT. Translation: CASGAGTNTEAFF.

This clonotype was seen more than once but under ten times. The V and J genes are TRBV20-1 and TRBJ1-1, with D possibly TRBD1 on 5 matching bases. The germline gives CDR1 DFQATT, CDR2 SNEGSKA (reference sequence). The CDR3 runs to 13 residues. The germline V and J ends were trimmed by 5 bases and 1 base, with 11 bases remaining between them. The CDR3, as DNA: TGCAGTGCTGGTTCGACAGCGAACACTGAAGCTTTCTTT. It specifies CSAGSTANTEAFF.

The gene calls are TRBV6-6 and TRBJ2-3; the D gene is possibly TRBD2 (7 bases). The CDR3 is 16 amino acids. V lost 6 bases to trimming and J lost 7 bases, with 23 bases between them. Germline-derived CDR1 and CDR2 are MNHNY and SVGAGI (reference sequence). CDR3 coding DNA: TGTGCCAGCAGGAGGAACGAGGGGGGGGCCGGATATACGCAGTATTTT. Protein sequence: CASRRNEGGAGYTQYF.

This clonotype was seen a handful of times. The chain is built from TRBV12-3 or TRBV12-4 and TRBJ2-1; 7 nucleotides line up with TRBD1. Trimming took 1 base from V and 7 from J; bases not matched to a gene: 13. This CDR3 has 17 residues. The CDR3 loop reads CASSLGQGRSVSNEQFF. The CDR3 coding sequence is TGTGCCAGCAGTTTAGGACAGGGACGTTCTGTTTCTAATGAGCAGTTCTTC.

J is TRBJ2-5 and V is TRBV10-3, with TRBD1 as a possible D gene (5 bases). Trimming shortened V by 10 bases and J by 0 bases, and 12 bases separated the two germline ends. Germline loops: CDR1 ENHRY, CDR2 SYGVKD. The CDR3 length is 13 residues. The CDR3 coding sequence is TGTGCCACGGGTACAGGATACCAAGAGACCCAGTACTTC. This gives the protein CATGTGYQETQYF.

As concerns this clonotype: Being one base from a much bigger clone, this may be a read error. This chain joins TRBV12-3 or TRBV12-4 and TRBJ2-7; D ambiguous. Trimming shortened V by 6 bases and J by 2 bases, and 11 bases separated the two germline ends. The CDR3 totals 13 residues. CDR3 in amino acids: CASRPRSPYEQYF. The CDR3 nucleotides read TGTGCCAGCAGGCCACGGAGCCCCTACGAGCAGTACTTC.

CDR3 nucleotides: TGTGCCAGCTTCACCTTAGGACAGAGCTCCTACAATGAGCAGTACTTC. Its protein product is CASFTLGQSSYNEQYF. This chain joins TRBV5-6 and TRBJ2-7, with D perhaps TRBD1 (6 bases). The germline V gene encodes CDR1 SGHDT and CDR2 YYEEEE. This CDR3 comprises 16 residues. The V end was cut by 7 bases, the J end by 7 bases, with 27 bases between.

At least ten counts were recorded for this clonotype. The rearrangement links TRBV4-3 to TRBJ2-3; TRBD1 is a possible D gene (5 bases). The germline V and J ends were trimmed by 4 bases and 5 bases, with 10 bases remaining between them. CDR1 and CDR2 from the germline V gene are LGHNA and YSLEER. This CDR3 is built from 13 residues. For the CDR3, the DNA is TGCGCCAGCAGCCCCAGGGTGCAAGATACGCAGTATTTT. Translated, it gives CASSPRVQDTQYF.

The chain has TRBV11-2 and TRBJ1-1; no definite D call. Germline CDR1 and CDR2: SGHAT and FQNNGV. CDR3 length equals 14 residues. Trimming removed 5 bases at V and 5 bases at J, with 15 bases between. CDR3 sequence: CASSQRTHQTEAFF. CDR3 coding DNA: TGTGCCAGCAGCCAAAGGACCCACCAAACTGAAGCTTTCTTT.

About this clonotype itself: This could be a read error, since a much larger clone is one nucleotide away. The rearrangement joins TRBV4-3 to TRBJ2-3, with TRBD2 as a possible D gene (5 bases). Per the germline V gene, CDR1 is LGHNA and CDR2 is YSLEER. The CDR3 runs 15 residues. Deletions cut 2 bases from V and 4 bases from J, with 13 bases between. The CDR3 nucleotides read TGCGCCAGCAGCCAATCCCGGGAAAAGGCAGATACGCAGTATTTT. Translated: CASSQSREKADTQYF.

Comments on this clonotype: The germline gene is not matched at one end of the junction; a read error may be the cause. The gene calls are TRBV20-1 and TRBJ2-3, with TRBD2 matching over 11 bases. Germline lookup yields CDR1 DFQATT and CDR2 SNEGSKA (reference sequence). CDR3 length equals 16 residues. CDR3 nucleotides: TGCTGTGCTAGACCTATAGCGGGGGGGAGCACAGATACGCAGTATTTT. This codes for CCARPIAGGSTDTQYF.

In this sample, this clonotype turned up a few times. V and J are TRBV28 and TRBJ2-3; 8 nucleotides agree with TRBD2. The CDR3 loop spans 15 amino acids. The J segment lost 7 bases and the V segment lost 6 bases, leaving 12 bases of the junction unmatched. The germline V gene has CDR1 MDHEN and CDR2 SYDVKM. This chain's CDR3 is CASSVTSGSTYTQYF. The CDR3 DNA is TGTGCCAGCAGCGTGACCAGCGGGAGTACGTATACGCAGTATTTT.

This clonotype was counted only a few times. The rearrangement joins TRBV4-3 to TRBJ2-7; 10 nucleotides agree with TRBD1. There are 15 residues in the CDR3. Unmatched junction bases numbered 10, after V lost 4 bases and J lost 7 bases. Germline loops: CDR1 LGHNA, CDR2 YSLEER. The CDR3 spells CASSRRQGAYNEQYF. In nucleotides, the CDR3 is TGCGCCAGCAGCCGCAGACAGGGGGCCTACAATGAGCAGTACTTC.

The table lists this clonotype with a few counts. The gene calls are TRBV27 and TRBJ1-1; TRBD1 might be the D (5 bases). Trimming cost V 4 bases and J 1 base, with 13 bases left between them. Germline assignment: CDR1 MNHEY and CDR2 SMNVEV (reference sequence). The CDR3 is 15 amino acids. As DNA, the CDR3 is TGTGCCAGCAGTTCCCCGGGACTGCCGAACACTGAAGCTTTCTTT. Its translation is CASSSPGLPNTEAFF.

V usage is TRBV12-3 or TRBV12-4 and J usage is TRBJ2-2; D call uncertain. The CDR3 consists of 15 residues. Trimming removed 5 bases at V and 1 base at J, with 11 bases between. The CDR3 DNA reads TGTGCCAGCAGTCCCGATGGGGAGAACACCGGGGAGCTGTTTTTT. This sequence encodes CASSPDGENTGELFF.

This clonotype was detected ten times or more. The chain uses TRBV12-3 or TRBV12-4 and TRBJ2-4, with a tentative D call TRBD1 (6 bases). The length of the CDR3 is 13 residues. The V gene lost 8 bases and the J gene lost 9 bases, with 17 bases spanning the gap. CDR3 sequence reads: CASSLRGNGIQYF. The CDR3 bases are TGTGCCAGCTCCTTAAGGGGGAATGGCATTCAGTACTTC.

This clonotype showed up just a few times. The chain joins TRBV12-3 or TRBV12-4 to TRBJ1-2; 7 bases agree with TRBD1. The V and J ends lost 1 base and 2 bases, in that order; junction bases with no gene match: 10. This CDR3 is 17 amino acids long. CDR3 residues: CASSLVRGGPINYGYTF. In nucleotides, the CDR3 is TGTGCCAGCAGTTTAGTAAGAGGGGGCCCTATAAACTATGGCTACACCTTC.

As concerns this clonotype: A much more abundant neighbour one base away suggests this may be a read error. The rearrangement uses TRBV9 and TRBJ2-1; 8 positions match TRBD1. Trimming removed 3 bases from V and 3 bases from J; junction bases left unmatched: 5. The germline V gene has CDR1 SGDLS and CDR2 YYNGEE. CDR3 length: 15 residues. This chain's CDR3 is CASSGGQGVYNEQFF. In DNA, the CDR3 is TGTGCCAGCAGCGGAGGACAGGGCGTCTACAATGAGCAGTTCTTC.